This TCR beta chain was obtained from a study of T cell changes during pregnancy in multiple sclerosis. TCRdb's table, derived via immunoSEQ multiplex PCR, lists solely in-frame clones and lacks some. The data contain almost 65,000 clones, over 80% of them seen just once; the ten biggest clones take up around 2.3%. Trimming cost V 5 bases and J 0 bases, with 13 bases left between them. Germline values: CDR1 SGDLS, CDR2 YYNGEE. This CDR3 is 15 amino acids long. The TCR sequence derives from a female donor with multiple sclerosis, enrolled in a pregnancy study. The chain joins TRBV9 to TRBJ2-3, with D maybe TRBD1 (5 bases). The sample was peripheral blood, taken in the first trimester of pregnancy. The CDR3 protein is CASSLAGSSTDTQYF. The CDR3 region has the DNA TGTGCCAGCAGTCTCGCAGGGTCGAGCACAGATACGCAGTATTTT.